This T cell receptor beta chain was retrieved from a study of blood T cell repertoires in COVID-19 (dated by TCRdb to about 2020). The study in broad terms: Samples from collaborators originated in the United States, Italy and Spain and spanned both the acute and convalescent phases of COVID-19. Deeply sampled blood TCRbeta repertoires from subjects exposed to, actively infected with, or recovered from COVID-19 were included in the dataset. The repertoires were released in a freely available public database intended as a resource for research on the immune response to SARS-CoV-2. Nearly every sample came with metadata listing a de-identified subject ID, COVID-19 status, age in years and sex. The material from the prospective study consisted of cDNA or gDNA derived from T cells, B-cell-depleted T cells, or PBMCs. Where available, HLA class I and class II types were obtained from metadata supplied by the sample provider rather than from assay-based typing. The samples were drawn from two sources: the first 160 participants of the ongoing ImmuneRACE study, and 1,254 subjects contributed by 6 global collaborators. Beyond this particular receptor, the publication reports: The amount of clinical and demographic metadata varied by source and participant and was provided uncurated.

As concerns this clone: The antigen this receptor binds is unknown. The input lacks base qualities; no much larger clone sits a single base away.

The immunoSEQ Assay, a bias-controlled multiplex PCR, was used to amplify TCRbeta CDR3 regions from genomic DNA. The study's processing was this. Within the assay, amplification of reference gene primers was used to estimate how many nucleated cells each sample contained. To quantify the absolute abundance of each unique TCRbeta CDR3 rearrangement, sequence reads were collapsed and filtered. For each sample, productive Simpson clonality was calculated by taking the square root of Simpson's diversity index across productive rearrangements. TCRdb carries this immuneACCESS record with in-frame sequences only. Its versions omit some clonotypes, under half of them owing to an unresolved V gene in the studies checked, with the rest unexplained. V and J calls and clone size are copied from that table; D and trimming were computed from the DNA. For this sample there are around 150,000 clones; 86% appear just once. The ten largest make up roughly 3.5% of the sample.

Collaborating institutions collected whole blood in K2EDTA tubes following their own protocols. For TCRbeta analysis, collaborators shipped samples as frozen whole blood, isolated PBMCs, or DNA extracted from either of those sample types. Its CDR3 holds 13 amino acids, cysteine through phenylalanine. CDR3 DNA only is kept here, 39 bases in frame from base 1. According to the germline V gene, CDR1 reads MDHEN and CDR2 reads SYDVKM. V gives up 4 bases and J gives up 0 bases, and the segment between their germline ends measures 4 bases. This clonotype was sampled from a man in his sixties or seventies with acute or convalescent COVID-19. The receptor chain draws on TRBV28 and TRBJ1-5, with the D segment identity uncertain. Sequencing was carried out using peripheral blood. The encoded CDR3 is CASSSSSNQPQHF. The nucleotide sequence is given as TGTGCCAGCAGTTCTTCTAGCAATCAGCCCCAGCATTTT. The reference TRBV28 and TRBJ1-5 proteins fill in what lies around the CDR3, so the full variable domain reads DVKVTQSSRYLVKRTGEKVFLECVQDMDHENMFWYRQDPGLGLRLIYFSYDVKMKEKGDIPEGYSVSREKKERFSLILESASTNQTSMYLCASSSSSNQPQHFGDGTRLSIL.